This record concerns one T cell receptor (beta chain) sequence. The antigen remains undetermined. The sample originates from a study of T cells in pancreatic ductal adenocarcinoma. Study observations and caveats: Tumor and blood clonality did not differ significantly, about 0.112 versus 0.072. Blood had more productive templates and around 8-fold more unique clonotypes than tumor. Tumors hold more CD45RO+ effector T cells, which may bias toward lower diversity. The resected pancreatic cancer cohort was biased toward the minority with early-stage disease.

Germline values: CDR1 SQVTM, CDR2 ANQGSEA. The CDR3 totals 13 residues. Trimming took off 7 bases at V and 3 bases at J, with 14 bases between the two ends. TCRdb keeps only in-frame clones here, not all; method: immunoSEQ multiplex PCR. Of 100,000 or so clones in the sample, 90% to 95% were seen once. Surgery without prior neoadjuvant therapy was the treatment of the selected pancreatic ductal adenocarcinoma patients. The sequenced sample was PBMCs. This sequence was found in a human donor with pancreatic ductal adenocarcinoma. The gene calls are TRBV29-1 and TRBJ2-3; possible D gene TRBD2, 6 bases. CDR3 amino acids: CSGGTGYTDTQYF. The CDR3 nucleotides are TGCAGCGGAGGGACTGGATATACAGATACGCAGTATTTT.